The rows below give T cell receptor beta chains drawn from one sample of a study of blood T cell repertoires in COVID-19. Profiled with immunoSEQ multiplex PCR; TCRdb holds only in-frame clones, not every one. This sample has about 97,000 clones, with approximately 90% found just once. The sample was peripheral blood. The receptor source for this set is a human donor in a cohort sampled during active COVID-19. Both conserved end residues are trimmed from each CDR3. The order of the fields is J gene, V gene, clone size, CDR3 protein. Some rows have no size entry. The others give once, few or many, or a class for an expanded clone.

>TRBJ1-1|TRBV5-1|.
ASSLQQGLLNTEAF
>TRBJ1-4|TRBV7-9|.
ASSFDRANEKLF
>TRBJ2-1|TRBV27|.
ASSLESETGINEQF
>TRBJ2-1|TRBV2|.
ASSGEGWDEQF
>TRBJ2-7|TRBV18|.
ASSPITGPSYEQY
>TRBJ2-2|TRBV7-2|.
ASSFSGPGELF
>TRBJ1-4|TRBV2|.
ASHRVRKKGELF
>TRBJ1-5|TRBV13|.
ASSSGGRQPQH
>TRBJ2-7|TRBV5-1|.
ASSLVGTSGKSSYEQY
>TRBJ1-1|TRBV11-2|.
ASSRTVSTEAF
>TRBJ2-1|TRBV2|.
ASSELERGYNEQF
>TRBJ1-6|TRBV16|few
ASSQGGEFLH
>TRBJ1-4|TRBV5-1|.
ASSSQPGQTYEKLF
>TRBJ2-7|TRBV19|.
ASSLSGTGPYEQY
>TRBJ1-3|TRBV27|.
ASSFTDRASSGNTIY
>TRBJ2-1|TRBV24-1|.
ATSPGGASGYEQF
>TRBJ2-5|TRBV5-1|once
ASSLGGTGETQY
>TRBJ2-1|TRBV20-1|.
SASPITGLAGSSSYNEQF
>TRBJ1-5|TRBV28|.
ASSYRGNQPQH
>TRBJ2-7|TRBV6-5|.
ASRETGPYEQY
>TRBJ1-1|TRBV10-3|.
AISGPGQGASEAF
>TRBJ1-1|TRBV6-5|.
ASSSRGTEAF
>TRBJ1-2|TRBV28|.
ASTLGGAPNYGYT
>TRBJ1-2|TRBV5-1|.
ASSLGADYGYT
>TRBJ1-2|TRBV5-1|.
ASSRTSNYGYT
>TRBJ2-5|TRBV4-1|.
ASSHLPDRGETQY
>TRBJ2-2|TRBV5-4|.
ASSVTGVTGELF
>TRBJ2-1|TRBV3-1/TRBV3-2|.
ASSDTRKTSGNEQF
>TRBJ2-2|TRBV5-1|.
ASSLGLAGGLPNTGELF
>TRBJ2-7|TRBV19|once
ASSVSSGSYYEQY
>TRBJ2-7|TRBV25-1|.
ASSAHISDSSYEQY
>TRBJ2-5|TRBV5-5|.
ASSLSLFTGGLVETQY
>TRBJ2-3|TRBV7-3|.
ASSFGAAHTDTQY
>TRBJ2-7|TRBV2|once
ASSEVTGGPYEQY